A selection of T cell receptor beta chains follows, all from one sample in a study of T cell responses to AZD1222 COVID-19 vaccine. Profiled with immunoSEQ multiplex PCR; TCRdb holds only in-frame clones, not every one. The sample gives tens of thousands of clones, approximately 92% of which show up once; approximately 4.5% is in the top ten. Material: peripheral blood, obtained 28 days after the second AZD1222 dose. These receptor sequences come from an adult who received the AZD1222 COVID-19 vaccine. Each CDR3 is given with its conserved first and last residue. Each record gives: J gene, D gene, V gene, clone size, CDR3 DNA, CDR3 protein. D genes are given only for firm matches. Clone size is given for some rows only: seen once, a few or many times, or a class if the clone is expanded.

J gene: TRBJ1-1; D gene: NA; V gene: TRBV7-9; clone size: NA; CDR3 DNA: TGTGCCAGCAGCTTAACATTGGAAGGGAACACTGAAGCTTTCTTT; CDR3 protein: CASSLTLEGNTEAFF
J gene: TRBJ2-5; D gene: NA; V gene: TRBV7-9; clone size: NA; CDR3 DNA: TGTGCCAGCACCCCGGGATACTCCTCCCAAGAGACCCAGTACTTC; CDR3 protein: CASTPGYSSQETQYF
J gene: TRBJ2-1; D gene: TRBD2; V gene: TRBV5-5; clone size: NA; CDR3 DNA: TGTGCCAGCAGCTTCCTGGGACTAGCGGGAGCTATCTACAGTGAGCAGTTCTTC; CDR3 protein: CASSFLGLAGAIYSEQFF
J gene: TRBJ1-2; D gene: NA; V gene: TRBV10-3; clone size: NA; CDR3 DNA: TGTGCCATCAGTGAGTCCGCTAACTATGGCTACACCTTC; CDR3 protein: CAISESANYGYTF
J gene: TRBJ1-5; D gene: NA; V gene: TRBV28; clone size: NA; CDR3 DNA: TGTGCCAGCAGTTTTGATAGCAATCAGCCCCAGCATTTT; CDR3 protein: CASSFDSNQPQHF
J gene: TRBJ1-1; D gene: NA; V gene: TRBV5-6; clone size: once; CDR3 DNA: TGTGCCAGCAGCACTCAGATCGGGGGCACTGAAGCTTTCTTT; CDR3 protein: CASSTQIGGTEAFF
J gene: TRBJ1-6; D gene: NA; V gene: TRBV25-1; clone size: NA; CDR3 DNA: TGTGCCAGCAGTGAATTGGACAGATATAATTCACCCCTCCACTTT; CDR3 protein: CASSELDRYNSPLHF
J gene: TRBJ2-2; D gene: NA; V gene: TRBV24-1; clone size: NA; CDR3 DNA: TGTGCCACCAGTAAGGTAAGGGGGGATAAGACCGGGGAGCTGTTTTTT; CDR3 protein: CATSKVRGDKTGELFF
J gene: TRBJ2-7; D gene: TRBD1; V gene: TRBV28; clone size: NA; CDR3 DNA: TGTGCCAGCAGTTTATCCTACAGGGGCGACGAGCAGTACTTC; CDR3 protein: CASSLSYRGDEQYF
J gene: TRBJ1-1; D gene: NA; V gene: TRBV21-1; clone size: NA; CDR3 DNA: TGTGCCAGCAGCAAAGATAGTACAGGGACGAACACTGAAGCTTTCTTT; CDR3 protein: CASSKDSTGTNTEAFF
J gene: TRBJ1-1; D gene: NA; V gene: TRBV6-5; clone size: NA; CDR3 DNA: TGTGCCAGCAGTTACTCGAGCGTAAGGGGTAGCACTGAAGCTTTCTTT; CDR3 protein: CASSYSSVRGSTEAFF
J gene: TRBJ1-5; D gene: NA; V gene: TRBV6-5; clone size: NA; CDR3 DNA: TGTGCCAGCAGTTACTCGGAACCCCTTGGCAATCAGCCCCAGCATTTT; CDR3 protein: CASSYSEPLGNQPQHF
J gene: TRBJ2-3; D gene: TRBD1; V gene: TRBV10-3; clone size: NA; CDR3 DNA: TGTGCCATAAGACAGGGAACGACGCAGTATTTT; CDR3 protein: CAIRQGTTQYF
J gene: TRBJ1-3; D gene: NA; V gene: TRBV9; clone size: NA; CDR3 DNA: TGTGCCAGCAGCGTAGAGGGGCAGCTCGTCTCTGGAAACACCATATATTTT; CDR3 protein: CASSVEGQLVSGNTIYF
J gene: TRBJ1-5; D gene: TRBD1; V gene: TRBV27; clone size: NA; CDR3 DNA: TGTGCCAGCAGTACGGGACAGGGGTATCAGCCCCAGCATTTT; CDR3 protein: CASSTGQGYQPQHF
J gene: TRBJ1-4; D gene: NA; V gene: TRBV19; clone size: NA; CDR3 DNA: TGTGCCAGTAGGCGTGACGGATCAACTAATGAAAAACTGTTTTTT; CDR3 protein: CASRRDGSTNEKLFF
J gene: TRBJ1-1; D gene: NA; V gene: TRBV15; clone size: NA; CDR3 DNA: TGTGCCACCAGCAGAGGCCCGGGTGAAGCTTTCTTT; CDR3 protein: CATSRGPGEAFF
J gene: TRBJ2-5; D gene: NA; V gene: TRBV19; clone size: NA; CDR3 DNA: TGTGCCAGTAGTATAGCTGAACAAGAGACCCAGTACTTC; CDR3 protein: CASSIAEQETQYF
J gene: TRBJ1-2; D gene: NA; V gene: TRBV29-1; clone size: NA; CDR3 DNA: TGCAGCGTTGGCAGCAACTATGGCTACACCTTC; CDR3 protein: CSVGSNYGYTF
J gene: TRBJ1-2; D gene: NA; V gene: TRBV19; clone size: NA; CDR3 DNA: TGTGCCAGTAGTTTGAGGGTGGAACCTAACTATGGCTACACCTTC; CDR3 protein: CASSLRVEPNYGYTF
J gene: TRBJ2-7; D gene: TRBD2; V gene: TRBV11-1; clone size: NA; CDR3 DNA: TGTGCCAGCAGCCCCGGTCGAACGCGGGGGGGCCACGAGCAGTACTTC; CDR3 protein: CASSPGRTRGGHEQYF
J gene: TRBJ1-2; D gene: NA; V gene: TRBV20-1; clone size: once; CDR3 DNA: TGCAGTGCTGTCGACATCTATGGCTACACCTTC; CDR3 protein: CSAVDIYGYTF
J gene: TRBJ1-2; D gene: TRBD1; V gene: TRBV19; clone size: once; CDR3 DNA: TGTGCCAGTAGTATGCCTCCCGGGACAGGCTATGGCTACACCTTC; CDR3 protein: CASSMPPGTGYGYTF